This T cell receptor (beta chain) was observed in a study of blood T cell repertoires in COVID-19. The wider study: Both acute and convalescent COVID-19 samples were obtained from the United States, Italy and Spain.

Per the authors' pipeline: Reference gene primer amplification in the assay estimated nucleated cell counts. Profiling relied on immunoSEQ multiplex PCR, and the TCRdb table lists in-frame clones only, not all of them. That table is the source of V, J and clone size, and D and trimming were worked out from the DNA. This repertoire shows some 200,000 clones, 86% found once; its top ten account for more than 6.5%. The sequence was obtained from an elderly woman in a cohort sampled during active or convalescent COVID-19. The sequenced sample was peripheral blood.

CDR3 sequence (DNA): TGTGCCAGCAGTGTGGAGAGCAGCAATCAGCCCCAGCATTTT. It encodes CASSVESSNQPQHF. V gene TRBV2 combines with J gene TRBJ1-5; D gene uncertain. With 4 bases removed from V and 1 base from J, the gap between germline ends came to 8 bases. Germline V CDR1 and CDR2: SNHLY, FYNNEI. The CDR3 is 14 residues long.